A selection of T cell receptor beta chains follows, all from one sample in a study of blood T cell repertoires in COVID-19. Some clones are missing from TCRdb's copy, which holds only in-frame ones; the method was immunoSEQ multiplex PCR. Of roughly 78,000 clones in the sample, roughly 85% were seen once. Specimen: peripheral blood. All receptors derive from a woman over 75 with acute or convalescent COVID-19. Each CDR3 is given with its conserved first and last residue. The order of the fields is J gene, V gene, CDR3 protein.

>TRBJ2-7|TRBV3-1/TRBV3-2
CASGTSRFYEQYF
>TRBJ2-3|TRBV4-2
CASSQDLGTSGPSSTDTQYF
>TRBJ2-3|TRBV19
CASSIGGRTSSSDTQYF
>TRBJ2-1|TRBV5-1
CASRPTGGTHNEQFF
>TRBJ2-7|TRBV29-1
CSVEGQGVYEQYF
>TRBJ1-2|TRBV5-5
CASSLTGPNYGYTF
>TRBJ1-5|TRBV5-4
CASSLAGFNQPQHF
>TRBJ1-1|TRBV2
CASREEVRGTEAFF
>TRBJ2-5|TRBV7-3
CASSQTRSGGAGTQYF
>TRBJ1-5|TRBV11-3
CASSLRYHAQVNQPQHF
>TRBJ2-1|TRBV2
CASSEEGAGDQFF
>TRBJ1-2|TRBV12-3/TRBV12-4
CASSLGGVGYTF
>TRBJ1-5|TRBV2
CASKTGGTDNQPQHF
>TRBJ2-5|TRBV11-2
CASSSPNLAGGPKETQYF
>TRBJ1-1|TRBV12-3/TRBV12-4
CASSLEGQLPAFF
>TRBJ2-2|TRBV6-2/TRBV6-3
CASSSKRGWGTGELFF
>TRBJ1-2|TRBV3-1/TRBV3-2
CASLRQGGGYTF
>TRBJ2-7|TRBV10-3
CAITRLAGDRHEQYF
>TRBJ2-2|TRBV6-5
CASSRSRTGELFF
>TRBJ2-7|TRBV18
CASSLPGIHEQYF
>TRBJ2-2|TRBV7-7
CASSRDRANTGELFF
>TRBJ1-2|TRBV9
CASSEGQGGYYGYTF
>TRBJ2-5|TRBV18
CASSPGEETQYF
>TRBJ2-7|TRBV20-1
CSASNLAGTSYEQYF
>TRBJ1-4|TRBV5-1
CASSPGQGAGEKLFF
>TRBJ2-5|TRBV5-1
CASKGQGTKETQYF
>TRBJ2-7|TRBV18
CASSPPTGTHEQYF
>TRBJ2-1|TRBV5-1
CASSLGDSYNEQFF
>TRBJ1-5|TRBV19
CASSFSNQPQHF
>TRBJ1-2|TRBV7-9
CASSRGQGDIKF
>TRBJ1-1|TRBV5-4
CASSSDRGDTEAFF
>TRBJ2-2|TRBV15
CATSSRQGDNTGELFF
>TRBJ2-7|TRBV20-1
CSASPGAAYEQYF
>TRBJ2-4|TRBV30
CAWSVSGAKNIQYF
>TRBJ2-2|TRBV24-1
CATSDFGRAGRGGELFF
>TRBJ1-2|TRBV6-4
CASSESGTGYNYGYTF
>TRBJ1-2|TRBV5-6
CASSLVGVYGYTF
>TRBJ1-2|TRBV12-3/TRBV12-4
CASSVQGDGYTF
>TRBJ1-5|TRBV7-2
CASSQQGNQPQHF
>TRBJ2-3|TRBV2
CASSQQGFSTDTQYF
>TRBJ1-5|TRBV10-3
CAIWAGGSNQPQHF
>TRBJ2-3|TRBV10-2
CASKMGTGGGDTQYF
>TRBJ2-1|TRBV6-5
CASTRGINTYNEQFF
>TRBJ2-5|TRBV29-1
CSVEGGSGETQYF
>TRBJ1-5|TRBV9
CASSVGPGPQHF
>TRBJ2-5|TRBV21-1
CASSGAEHQETQYF